A single sample gave rise to the 18 T cell receptor beta chains below, sequenced in a study of blood T cell repertoires in COVID-19. Using immunoSEQ multiplex PCR, the repertoire was profiled, and TCRdb retains in-frame clones only, with some absent. This table has approximately 150,000 clones, approximately 88% appearing once. Specimen: peripheral blood. Receptors were obtained from a human donor in a cohort sampled during active COVID-19.

The rearrangement joins TRBV30 to TRBJ1-2, with D unresolved. Germline V gene lookup returns CDR1 GTSNPN and CDR2 SVGIG (reference sequence). The length of the CDR3 is 12 residues. V was trimmed by 4 bases and J by 2 bases, leaving 8 bases between them. The CDR3 sequence: CAWTGTNYGYTF. CDR3 bases: TGTGCCTGGACAGGAACCAACTATGGCTACACCTTC.

This clone was counted only a few times. The chain uses TRBV2 and TRBJ1-6; D is perhaps TRBD1 (6 bases). Per the germline V gene, CDR1 is SNHLY and CDR2 is FYNNEI. CDR3 length equals 14 residues. The ends were cut back, 5 bases at V and 7 bases at J, with 12 bases in the middle. CDR3 DNA sequence: TGTGCCAGCAGTCCAGGGGCAGGGAATTCACCCCTCCACTTT. Amino acid sequence: CASSPGAGNSPLHF.

V is TRBV6-4 and J is TRBJ2-3; maybe TRBD1 (5 bases). The V end was cut by 1 base, the J end by 5 bases, with 10 bases between. CDR3 length equals 14 residues. CDR1 is MRHNA, CDR2 SNTAGT, per germline. The CDR3 region is CASSDLAGQDTQYF. In DNA form, the CDR3 reads TGTGCCAGCAGTGACTTGGCAGGGCAAGATACGCAGTATTTT.

The J gene is TRBJ2-3, the V gene TRBV24-1; no firm D call. The CDR3 runs to 15 residues. CDR1 is KGHDR and CDR2 is SFDVKD in the germline V gene. V was pared by 5 bases and J by 2 bases, with 13 bases between. This CDR3 is CATSAPVDNTDTQYF. The CDR3 bases are TGTGCCACCAGTGCTCCGGTTGATAACACAGATACGCAGTATTTT.

The V and J genes are TRBV27 and TRBJ2-7, with D possibly being TRBD2 (6 bases). V lost 7 bases, J lost 3 bases, and 13 bases lay in between. The germline V gene has CDR1 MNHEY and CDR2 SMNVEV (reference sequence). The CDR3 spans 13 residues. CDR3 bases: TGTGCCAGCACAGGCAGCGGGCACTACGAGCAGTACTTC. Protein: CASTGSGHYEQYF.

J is TRBJ2-3 and V is TRBV7-2, with TRBD2 matching over 9 bases. In germline, CDR1 is SGHTA, CDR2 FQGNSA. V was pared by 5 bases and J by 1 base, with 4 bases of the junction left unmatched. The CDR3 runs 15 residues. Here the CDR3 reads CASSPERGGTDTQYF. In nucleotides, the CDR3 is TGTGCCAGCAGCCCAGAGCGGGGGGGCACAGATACGCAGTATTTT.

This clone was seen just once. The chain combines TRBV10-3 with TRBJ1-6, with D possibly being TRBD1 (5 bases). V was clipped by 6 bases and J by 7 bases, with 13 bases between them. Germline V gene data show CDR1 as ENHRY and CDR2 as SYGVKD. The CDR3 loop spans 14 amino acids. The CDR3 DNA reads TGTGCCATCAGCCCCTCCGGGGGGAATTCACCCCTCCACTTT. Translated, it gives CAISPSGGNSPLHF.

V and J are TRBV28 and TRBJ1-5; TRBD1 might be the D (6 bases). CDR3 size: 14 residues. Trimming took off 10 bases at V and 6 bases at J, with 19 bases between the two ends. Germline CDR1 reads MDHEN; CDR2 reads SYDVKM. The CDR3 loop reads CATLKQGVGQPQHF. DNA for the CDR3: TGTGCCACCCTGAAACAGGGAGTCGGTCAGCCCCAGCATTTT.

The chain carries TRBV28 and TRBJ1-3; no firm D call. The germline V gene encodes CDR1 MDHEN and CDR2 SYDVKM. Trimming took off 3 bases at V and 3 bases at J, with 12 bases between the two ends. The CDR3 runs 15 residues. CDR3 bases: TGTGCCAGCAGTTTCCCGGGAAGACTTGGAAACACCATATATTTT. Its translation: CASSFPGRLGNTIYF.

The CDR3 sequence: CAISPGQSNEKLFF. DNA of the CDR3: TGTGCCATCAGCCCAGGACAGAGTAATGAAAAACTGTTTTTT. The V call is TRBV10-3, the J call TRBJ1-4; perhaps TRBD1 as D (6 bases). The germline CDR1 and CDR2 sequences are ENHRY and SYGVKD. Trimming pared 6 bases from V and 4 bases from J, leaving 12 bases between. This CDR3 is built from 14 residues.

This clone was found once. The rearrangement uses TRBV6-1 and TRBJ2-7; 7 bases agree with TRBD1. V dropped 2 bases and J dropped 2; count of bases not matched to a gene: 3. Germline V CDR1 and CDR2: MNHNS, SASEGT. The CDR3 loop spans 14 amino acids. The CDR3 sequence: CASSEITGAYEQYF. As DNA, the CDR3 is TGTGCCAGCAGTGAAATTACAGGGGCCTACGAGCAGTACTTC.

The chain couples TRBV5-3 to TRBJ1-1, with D maybe TRBD1 (5 bases). TRBV5-3 qualifies as an ORF whose function is uncertain. The CDR3 has 14 residues. Trimming pared 2 bases from V and 5 bases from J, leaving 13 bases between. This chain's CDR3 is CARSFGGRVTEAFF. The CDR3 DNA reads as TGTGCCAGAAGCTTCGGGGGGAGGGTTACTGAAGCTTTCTTT.

The chain recombines TRBV5-1 with TRBJ1-3; TRBD1 matches at 8 bases. Trimming removed 0 bases from V and 1 base from J; junction bases left unmatched: 9. Germline V gives CDR1 SGHRS, CDR2 YFSETQ. The CDR3 extends over 18 amino acids. For the CDR3, the DNA is TGCGCCAGCAGCTTGGGATTGGCAGGGGGCGCGTCTGGAAACACCATATATTTT. Translation: CASSLGLAGGASGNTIYF.

The V call is TRBV19, the J call TRBJ2-3; 8 bases match TRBD2. Germline CDR1 LNHDA, CDR2 SQIVND (reference sequence). The CDR3 has 15 residues. V gave up 5 bases and J gave up 7 bases; unmatched junction bases: 11. In DNA, the CDR3 is TGTGCCAGTAGTCTCAAAGCGGGAGACCTTTATACGCAGTATTTT. As protein: CASSLKAGDLYTQYF.

The chain is built from TRBV29-1 and TRBJ2-1; TRBD1 might be the D (5 bases). CDR1 and CDR2 from the germline V gene are SQVTM and ANQGSEA. V shed 4 bases and J shed 0 bases, with 7 bases lying between them. This CDR3 is built from 13 residues. The CDR3 sequence is CSVAQGSYNEQFF. CDR3 nucleotides: TGCAGCGTTGCTCAGGGCTCCTACAATGAGCAGTTCTTC.

The chain carries TRBV30 and TRBJ2-5; TRBD2 matches 14 bases. Germline assignment: CDR1 GTSNPN and CDR2 SVGIG (reference sequence). The V gene end was trimmed by 4 bases and the J gene end by 5 bases; junction bases not matched to a gene: 12. This CDR3 has 17 amino acids. CDR3: CAWILKGLAGVDETQYF. In DNA form, the CDR3 reads TGTGCCTGGATCCTGAAGGGACTAGCGGGAGTCGATGAGACCCAGTACTTC. The full variable domain, completed using reference TRBV30 and TRBJ2-5, is SQTIHQWPATLVQPVGSPLSLECTVEGTSNPNLYWYRQAAGRGLQLLFYSVGIGQISSEVPQNLSASRPQDRQFILSSKKLLLSDSGFYLCAWILKGLAGVDETQYFGPGTRLLVL.

The gene calls are TRBV19 and TRBJ1-6; 10 bases are a match to TRBD1. Germline assignment: CDR1 LNHDA and CDR2 SQIVND (reference sequence). J gave up 10 bases and V 5 bases, and 8 bases lay outside the gene matches. This CDR3 contains 15 residues. CDR3 loop: CASSPTGGSESPLHF. The CDR3 DNA sequence: TGTGCCAGTAGTCCGACAGGGGGCTCGGAGTCACCCCTCCACTTT. The variable domain in full, completed from reference TRBV19 and TRBJ1-6, reads DGGITQSPKYLFRKEGQNVTLSCEQNLNHDAMYWYRQDPGQGLRLIYYSQIVNDFQKGDIAEGYSVSREKKESFPLTVTSAQKNPTAFYLCASSPTGGSESPLHFGNGTRLTVT.

CDR3 region: CASSLDAGDYGYTF. The CDR3 DNA reads as TGTGCCAGCAGCTTAGATGCCGGGGATTATGGCTACACCTTC. The V call is TRBV7-9, the J call TRBJ1-2, with unresolved D. The CDR3 consists of 14 residues. Germline CDR1 SEHNR, CDR2 FQNEAQ (reference sequence). Trimming took 1 base from V and 5 from J, leaving 11 bases between them. Drawing the rest from reference TRBV7-9 and TRBJ1-2, the complete variable domain is DTGVSQNPRHKITKRGQNVTFRCDPISEHNRLYWYRQTLGQGPEFLTYFQNEAQLEKSRLLSDRFSAERPKGSFSTLEIQRTEQGDSAMYLCASSLDAGDYGYTFGSGTRLTVV.